Below, 23 T cell receptor beta chains from the same sample are listed, as sequenced in a study of PD-1 blockade in classical Hodgkin lymphoma. Each patient relapsed following autologous stem cell transplantation, and prior brentuximab vedotin exposure differed. Some clones are missing from TCRdb's copy, which holds only in-frame ones; the method was immunoSEQ multiplex PCR. The sample lists approximately 18,000 clones, about 80% occurring once. The source material was peripheral blood mononuclear cells (PBMCs), sampled before the second cycle of nivolumab. The receptors come from a human donor with classical Hodgkin lymphoma.

This chain joins TRBV2 and TRBJ2-7; TRBD1 matches at 8 bases. J was trimmed by 5 bases and V by 7 bases; bases with no gene match: 10. This CDR3 contains 14 residues. Germline values: CDR1 SNHLY, CDR2 FYNNEI. The CDR3 nucleotides read TGTGCCAGCACCGGACAGGGAGATGTCGACGAGCAGTACTTC. Translation gives CASTGQGDVDEQYF.

This chain links TRBV27 with TRBJ2-3; TRBD2 is a possible D gene (7 bases). Per germline, CDR1 MNHEY and CDR2 SMNVEV (reference sequence). The CDR3 loop spans 14 amino acids. Trimming took off 3 bases at V and 5 bases at J, with 12 bases between the two ends. CDR3 residues: CASSLTRGGDTQYF. The CDR3 DNA is TGTGCCAGCAGTTTGACTAGGGGGGGAGATACGCAGTATTTT.

This clone was observed once. The chain couples TRBV9 to TRBJ1-3, with 7 positions matching TRBD1. Per the germline V gene, CDR1 is SGDLS and CDR2 is YYNGEE. V was clipped by 0 bases and J by 4 bases; unmatched bases: 7. The CDR3 is made up of 16 amino acids. The DNA for the CDR3 is TGTGCCAGCAGCGTAGATTCAGGGGGGACAGGAAACACCATATATTTT. Its translation: CASSVDSGGTGNTIYF.

The V and J genes are TRBV28 and TRBJ1-2; 8 nucleotides match TRBD1. Germline V gene sequence: CDR1 MDHEN, CDR2 SYDVKM. Losses at the gene ends were 2 bases for V and 3 bases for J; bases not matched to a gene: 5. The CDR3 has 15 amino acids. In DNA form, the CDR3 reads TGTGCCAGCAGTTTAAGGGACAGGCCCTACTATGGCTACACCTTC. This encodes CASSLRDRPYYGYTF.

The V gene is TRBV7-6, the J gene TRBJ2-7; D possibly uses TRBD1 or TRBD2 (5 bases each). The germline V gene has CDR1 SGHVS and CDR2 FNYEAQ. Deletions cut 5 bases from V and 2 bases from J, with 25 bases between. This CDR3 has 18 residues. The CDR3 DNA reads TGTGCCAGCAGCCCCTCAGCCCTTTCCCGGGACGTAACCTACGAGCAGTACTTC. The encoded protein is CASSPSALSRDVTYEQYF.

Points on this clone: The same CDR3 arises from other DNA sequences in this sample as well. The V and J genes are TRBV5-1 and TRBJ2-1, with D perhaps TRBD1 (6 bases). V was trimmed by 0 bases and J by 3 bases, leaving 10 bases between them. The length of the CDR3 is 15 residues. CDR1 and CDR2 from the germline V gene are SGHRS and YFSETQ. CDR3 sequence reads: CASSLGQVSYNEQFF. The CDR3, as DNA: TGCGCCAGCAGCTTGGGACAGGTCAGCTACAATGAGCAGTTCTTC.

This clone was counted once. The J gene is TRBJ2-3, the V gene TRBV2; 7 positions match TRBD2. Germline CDR1 is SNHLY and CDR2 is FYNNEI. The CDR3 sequence is 14 residues long. The DNA of the CDR3 is TGTGCTCTGAGAGCGGGGAAGAGCACAGATACGCAGTATTTT. Encoded protein: CALRAGKSTDTQYF. The full variable domain, completed using reference TRBV2 and TRBJ2-3, is EPEVTQTPSHQVTQMGQEVILRCVPISNHLYFYWYRQILGQKVEFLVSFYNNEISEKSEIFDDQFSVERPDGSNFTLKIRSTKLEDSAMYFCALRAGKSTDTQYFGPGTRLTVL.

V usage is TRBV7-2 and J usage is TRBJ1-2; TRBD1 is a possible D gene (5 bases). The CDR3 has 13 amino acids. Looked up from germline, CDR1 is SGHTA and CDR2 is FQGNSA. V was pared by 7 bases and J by 4 bases, with 13 bases between. This CDR3 is CASTSGGFYGYTF. For the CDR3, the DNA is TGTGCCAGCACCTCGGGGGGGTTCTATGGCTACACCTTC.

The chain carries TRBV13 and TRBJ2-2, with no clear D. CDR1 and CDR2 (germline): PRHDT, FYEKMQ (reference sequence). Deletions cut 0 bases from V and 6 bases from J, with 11 bases between. The CDR3 consists of 15 residues. The CDR3: CASSLGLAGAGELFF. The CDR3 DNA reads as TGTGCCAGCAGCTTAGGCCTGGCAGGAGCCGGGGAGCTGTTTTTT.

The rearrangement joins TRBV14 to TRBJ2-3, with no clear D. Germline loops: CDR1 SGHDN, CDR2 FVKESK. The CDR3 sequence is 12 residues long. With 2 bases removed from V and 3 bases from J, the gap between germline ends came to 3 bases. The CDR3 DNA is TGTGCCAGCAGCCAAATAACAGATACGCAGTATTTT. Residues: CASSQITDTQYF.

The chain employs TRBV6-5 and TRBJ2-7; D gene uncertain. The CDR3 is 12 residues long. CDR1 MNHEY and CDR2 SVGAGI come from the germline V gene. V was shortened by 6 bases and J by 6 bases, with 12 bases between the two germline ends. CDR3 in amino acids: CASSQRLGEQYF. The CDR3 coding sequence is TGTGCCAGCAGCCAACGATTGGGCGAGCAGTACTTC.

This CDR3 reads CASSSTLLKAFF. The DNA of the CDR3 is TGTGCCAGCAGCTCTACTTTACTGAAGGCTTTCTTT. The gene calls are TRBV7-9 and TRBJ1-1; D remains unclear. Between the trimmed V and J ends, which lost 4 bases and 11 bases, there was a span of 14 bases. Germline V gene data show CDR1 as SEHNR and CDR2 as FQNEAQ (reference sequence). The CDR3 has 12 residues.

This rearrangement joins TRBV1 to TRBJ2-1. TRBV1 is a pseudogene. The CDR3 consists of 16 residues. This CDR3 is CTSSVTGRGPGQGQFF. CDR3 nucleotides: TGCACCAGCAGCGTAACGGGACGGGGGCCCGGCCAGGGGCAGTTCTTC.

Concerning this clone itself: Other DNA sequences from this sample encode an identical CDR3 as well. Here the CDR3 DNA reads TGTGCCAGCAGCTTAGTACGAGAGACCCAGTACTTC. Translation gives CASSLVRETQYF. This sequence joins TRBV7-6 and TRBJ2-5; D is unresolved. CDR1 and CDR2 from the germline V gene are SGHVS and FNYEAQ. V lost 1 base, J lost 4 bases, and 4 bases lay in between. This CDR3 has 12 residues.

V usage is TRBV6-5 and J usage is TRBJ2-1, with 7 positions matching TRBD2. Germline V gene sequence: CDR1 MNHEY, CDR2 SVGAGI. The CDR3 is 13 residues long. J gave up 15 bases and V 2 bases, and 10 bases lay outside the gene matches. The CDR3 region has the DNA TGTGCCAGCAGTTACAAAAGGGACTACATTCCGTTCTTC. As protein: CASSYKRDYIPFF.

This clone was picked up one time. The chain couples TRBV9 to TRBJ1-2, with D perhaps matching TRBD1 (6 bases). Germline values: CDR1 SGDLS, CDR2 YYNGEE. The length of the CDR3 is 13 residues. V was trimmed by 3 bases and J by 3 bases, leaving 9 bases between them. In nucleotides, the CDR3 is TGTGCCAGCAGCGGCCAGGGGTACTATGGCTACACCTTC. This gives the protein CASSGQGYYGYTF.

The chain joins TRBV9 to TRBJ2-5, with a weak D call TRBD1 (5 bases). V lost 2 bases to trimming and J lost 2 bases, with 13 bases between them. This CDR3 has 15 amino acids. The germline V gene has CDR1 SGDLS and CDR2 YYNGEE. Here the CDR3 reads CASSVTETEQETQYF. The CDR3 nucleotides are TGTGCCAGCAGCGTTACGGAGACAGAACAAGAGACCCAGTACTTC. Full variable domain (rest looked up from reference TRBV9 and TRBJ2-5): DSGVTQTPKHLITATGQRVTLRCSPRSGDLSVYWYQQSLDQGLQFLIQYYNGEERAKGNILERFSAQQFPDLHSELNLSSLELGDSALYFCASSVTETEQETQYFGPGTRLLVL.

The genes are TRBV9 and TRBJ1-3; possible D gene TRBD1, 6 bases. The CDR3 spans 14 residues. Germline V CDR1 and CDR2: SGDLS, YYNGEE. V lost 2 bases and J 4 bases, leaving 10 bases between the germline ends. CDR3 sequence: CASSVSTGGNTIYF. DNA for the CDR3: TGTGCCAGCAGCGTCTCCACAGGGGGAAACACCATATATTTT.

J is TRBJ2-3 and V is TRBV7-3; a possible D gene is TRBD2 (7 bases). The CDR3 is made up of 15 amino acids. V lost 5 bases, J lost 5 bases, and 17 bases lay in between. Looked up from germline, CDR1 is SGHTA and CDR2 is FQGTGA. The CDR3 DNA reads as TGTGCCAGCAGCCTACGGGGGGCCGGGAGAGATACGCAGTATTTT. Its translation is CASSLRGAGRDTQYF.

This chain joins TRBV28 and TRBJ1-2; D gene uncertain. The CDR3 has 13 amino acids. Germline V gene data show CDR1 as MDHEN and CDR2 as SYDVKM. The ends were cut back, 2 bases at V and 8 bases at J, with 12 bases in the middle. CDR3 residues: CASSLKGFDGYTF. CDR3 DNA sequence: TGTGCCAGCAGTTTAAAGGGTTTTGACGGCTACACCTTC.

The V call is TRBV4-1, the J call TRBJ2-3; the D is unclear. Germline V gene data show CDR1 as MGHRA and CDR2 as YSYEKL. Trimming pared 4 bases from V and 0 bases from J, leaving 11 bases between. The CDR3 spans 15 residues. CDR3 protein: CASSPSGISTDTQYF. The CDR3 bases are TGCGCCAGCAGCCCGTCTGGGATTAGCACAGATACGCAGTATTTT.

V gene TRBV5-1 combines with J gene TRBJ2-7; D gene ambiguous. The CDR3 has 14 amino acids. The germline V and J ends were trimmed by 3 bases and 7 bases, with 17 bases remaining between them. The germline CDR1 and CDR2 sequences are SGHRS and YFSETQ. The CDR3 loop is CASSYVDPAWEQYF. The DNA for the CDR3 is TGCGCCAGCAGCTACGTTGATCCCGCTTGGGAGCAGTACTTC.

This clone was detected a few times. The rearrangement uses TRBV27 and TRBJ1-6, with D possibly being TRBD1 (5 bases). V lost 3 bases and J lost 14, with 14 bases in between. The CDR3 spans 13 residues. The germline V gene encodes CDR1 MNHEY and CDR2 SMNVEV (reference sequence). CDR3 sequence reads: CASSFRPGSALHF. CDR3 nucleotide sequence: TGTGCCAGCAGTTTCCGGCCAGGGAGTGCCCTCCACTTT.